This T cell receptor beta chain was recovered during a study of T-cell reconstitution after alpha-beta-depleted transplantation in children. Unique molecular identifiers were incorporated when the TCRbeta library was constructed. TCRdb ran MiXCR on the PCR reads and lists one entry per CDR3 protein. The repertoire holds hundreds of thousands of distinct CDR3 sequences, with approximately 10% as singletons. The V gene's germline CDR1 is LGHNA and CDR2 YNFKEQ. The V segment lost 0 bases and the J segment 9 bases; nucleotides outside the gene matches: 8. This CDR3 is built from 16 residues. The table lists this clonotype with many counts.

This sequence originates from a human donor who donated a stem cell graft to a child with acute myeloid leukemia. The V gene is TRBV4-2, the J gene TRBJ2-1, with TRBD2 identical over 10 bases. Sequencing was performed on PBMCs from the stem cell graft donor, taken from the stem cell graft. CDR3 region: CASSQESSGRAVEQFF. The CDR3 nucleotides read TGTGCCAGCAGCCAAGAATCCAGCGGGAGGGCCGTTGAGCAGTTCTTC.